The 16 T cell receptor beta chains reported below all come from one sample, sequenced in a study of OX40 agonist ivuxolimab in advanced cancers. Measured with immunoSEQ multiplex PCR; TCRdb has only the in-frame clones, and not every one. The table has fewer than 65,000 clones, approximately 90% seen once. Sample: CD4+ or CD8+ T cells sorted from blood, taken in a trial of the OX40 agonist ivuxolimab. The source is an adult with an advanced solid tumor such as melanoma, head and neck, liver or kidney cancer.

V usage is TRBV12-5 and J usage is TRBJ2-1, with D possibly called TRBD1 or TRBD2 (5 bases each). With 5 bases removed from V and 7 bases from J, the gap between germline ends came to 18 bases. The CDR3 extends over 15 amino acids. Germline V lookup: CDR1 LGHNT, CDR2 FRNRAP. The CDR3 sequence: CASGGTSRWVNEQFF. CDR3 in DNA: TGTGCTAGTGGTGGGACGTCTAGGTGGGTGAATGAGCAGTTCTTC.

This chain uses TRBV11-2 with TRBJ2-2; the D is unclear. The CDR3 is 16 amino acids. Germline values: CDR1 SGHAT, CDR2 FQNNGV. Trimming left V 1 base short and J 6 bases short, with 15 bases between. The CDR3 nucleotides read TGTGCCAGCAGCTTAGCGTCGGCAGTAGGATCCGGGGAGCTGTTTTTT. This codes for CASSLASAVGSGELFF.

The CDR3 DNA is TGTGCCTGGAGTCTCCGCGGGAGCGGGGCTCCCTACGAGCAGTACTTC. This codes for CAWSLRGSGAPYEQYF. The chain has TRBV30 and TRBJ2-7; 7 bases map to TRBD2. The germline V gene has CDR1 GTSNPN and CDR2 SVGIG (reference sequence). Losses at the gene ends were 2 bases for V and 2 bases for J; bases not matched to a gene: 12. The CDR3 has 16 residues.

The chain carries TRBV20-1 and TRBJ2-7; no clear D gene. The CDR3 is made up of 11 amino acids. Germline loops: CDR1 DFQATT, CDR2 SNEGSKA (reference sequence). V lost 3 bases, J lost 5 bases, and 8 bases lay in between. This CDR3 reads CSASGYHEQYF. CDR3 in DNA: TGCAGTGCTAGTGGTTATCACGAGCAGTACTTC.

This clone was counted a few times. The gene calls are TRBV4-1 and TRBJ2-5; a weak D match, TRBD1 (6 bases). The CDR3 covers 14 residues. Germline V CDR1 and CDR2: MGHRA, YSYEKL. The V end lost 0 bases, the J end lost 3 bases, and 8 bases lay between the germline ends. CDR3 in DNA: TGCGCCAGCAGCCAAGACACAGGGAAAGAGACCCAGTACTTC. Translating gives CASSQDTGKETQYF.

For this clone: Relative to the germline gene, one junction end is altered; a read error may explain this. The identical CDR3 is also encoded by other nucleotide sequences in the sample. CDR3 loop: CASSLEQGSKTGELFF. CDR3 bases: TGTGCCAGTAGCTTGGAACAGGGGAGTAAAACCGGGGAGCTGTTTTTT. The chain is built from TRBV5-4 and TRBJ2-2; TRBD1 aligns across 7 bases. Germline CDR1 and CDR2: SGHNT and YYREEE (reference sequence). This CDR3 comprises 16 residues.

The genes are TRBV30 and TRBJ1-4; D is unresolved. V dropped 2 bases and J dropped 4 bases, with 8 bases sitting between them. CDR1 GTSNPN and CDR2 SVGIG come from the germline V gene (reference sequence). CDR3 length: 13 amino acids. The CDR3: CAWSNRDNEKLFF. The CDR3 nucleotides are TGTGCCTGGAGTAACAGAGATAATGAAAAACTGTTTTTT. Full variable domain (outside the CDR3, taken from reference TRBV30 and TRBJ1-4): SQTIHQWPATLVQPVGSPLSLECTVEGTSNPNLYWYRQAAGRGLQLLFYSVGIGQISSEVPQNLSASRPQDRQFILSSKKLLLSDSGFYLCAWSNRDNEKLFFGSGTQLSVL.

This clone was recorded only once. The chain combines TRBV2 with TRBJ1-3; tentative D call: TRBD1 (6 bases). Trimming stripped 7 bases from V and 2 bases from J, with 15 bases between. Per the germline V gene, CDR1 is SNHLY and CDR2 is FYNNEI. CDR3 size: 15 residues. CDR3 in amino acids: CASMLGARTGNTIYF. The DNA of the CDR3 is TGTGCCAGCATGTTGGGGGCTCGGACTGGAAACACCATATATTTT.

This chain connects TRBV6-1 to TRBJ2-1; TRBD1 matches at 10 bases. Germline V lookup: CDR1 MNHNS, CDR2 SASEGT. The CDR3 spans 14 residues. With V trimmed by 7 bases and J by 9 bases, 9 bases remained unmatched. The CDR3 loop reads CASTPGQGFGEQFF. The CDR3 DNA follows: TGTGCCAGCACACCGGGACAGGGGTTTGGTGAGCAGTTCTTC.

This chain links TRBV5-1 with TRBJ1-2; the match to TRBD1 covers 7 bases. There are 14 residues in the CDR3. Germline V gene sequence: CDR1 SGHRS, CDR2 YFSETQ. The V and J ends lost 4 bases and 1 base, in that order; junction bases with no gene match: 4. CDR3 amino acids: CASSTGEYNYGYTF. The DNA of the CDR3 is TGCGCCAGCAGCACAGGGGAGTATAACTATGGCTACACCTTC.

V and J are TRBV6-5 and TRBJ1-2; D unclear. The CDR3 runs to 14 residues. V lost 5 bases and J lost 1, with 11 bases in between. Germline-derived CDR1 and CDR2 are MNHEY and SVGAGI. Written as DNA, the CDR3 is TGTGCCAGCAGTACCCCCGGCGGTAACTATGGCTACACCTTC. This translates into CASSTPGGNYGYTF.

The chain employs TRBV7-2 and TRBJ2-2, with 12 bases fitting TRBD2. Germline trimming cut 4 bases from V and 4 bases from J; bases unmatched to any gene: 7. CDR1 SGHTA and CDR2 FQGNSA come from the germline V gene. The CDR3 runs 17 residues. This CDR3 reads CASSSSSGGAGTGELFF. The CDR3 region has the DNA TGTGCCAGCAGCTCATCTAGCGGGGGGGCGGGCACCGGGGAGCTGTTTTTT.

The chain links TRBV5-6 to TRBJ1-4; tentatively, D is TRBD1 (6 bases). The CDR3 sequence is 14 residues long. Germline assignment: CDR1 SGHDT and CDR2 YYEEEE. Trimming left V 4 bases short and J 8 bases short, with 15 bases between. CDR3 nucleotides: TGTGCCAGCAGCCGGAGGGGGAATTTGGAAAAACTGTTTTTT. Its protein product is CASSRRGNLEKLFF.

A single count supports this clone. This chain uses TRBV7-6 with TRBJ1-1; D may be TRBD1 (6 bases). The germline gives CDR1 SGHVS, CDR2 FNYEAQ. CDR3 length: 13 residues. Trimming removed 1 base from V and 8 bases from J, with 11 bases in between. The DNA for the CDR3 is TGTGCCAGCAGCTTAGATGGAGGACAGGAAGCTTTCTTT. Its translation: CASSLDGGQEAFF.

The chain uses TRBV4-2 and TRBJ2-5; 8 nucleotides agree with TRBD2. V trimming: 1 base; J trimming: 5 bases; junction bases outside the gene matches: 6. Germline CDR1 LGHNA, CDR2 YNFKEQ. This CDR3 is 15 amino acids long. CDR3 bases: TGTGCCAGCAGCCAAGTGGGACTAGGGGGGGAGACCCAGTACTTC. Translating it yields CASSQVGLGGETQYF.

This clone has just a few counts. This chain connects TRBV6-5 to TRBJ2-7; TRBD2 aligns across 9 bases. This CDR3 is 14 amino acids long. Germline V gene sequence: CDR1 MNHEY, CDR2 SVGAGI. J gave up 1 base and V 6 bases, and 4 bases lay outside the gene matches. CDR3 residues: CASSSAGGSYEQYF. CDR3 DNA sequence: TGTGCCAGCAGCTCGGCGGGGGGGTCCTACGAGCAGTACTTC.